These 18 T cell receptor beta chains were all obtained from the same sample, sequenced in a study of spatial heterogeneity in lung cancer. Time point specified: sample taken at primary tumor resection. The sequenced material consisted of unsorted whole RNA from tumor, nontumor lung or frozen PBMC. In TCRdb, the 5' RACE reads were re-called with MiXCR into one record per CDR3 protein. This table holds about 10,000 distinct CDR3 sequences, roughly 3.5% found once. Sequences were derived from PBMCs, sampled at surgery. The origin of the receptors is a female donor with early-stage non-small cell lung cancer.

Relative to its sample, this clonotype is medium-sized. Found in a library prepared for alpha chains, this beta chain is an off-target read, and its abundance has little meaning. V and J are TRBV4-3 and TRBJ1-5; no reliable D call. Germline CDR1 reads LGHNA; CDR2 reads YSLEER. Trimming left V 0 bases short and J 2 bases short, with 11 bases between. The CDR3 totals 16 residues. CDR3 in DNA: TGCGCCAGCAGCCAAGATCTAAGAGGTGGCAATCAGCCCCAGCATTTT. Protein product: CASSQDLRGGNQPQHF.

The table lists this clonotype with many counts. The size of this beta chain means little, since it is a stray read in a library made for alpha chains. This sequence joins TRBV6-5 and TRBJ2-1, with 11 bases identical to TRBD2. The CDR3 sequence is 15 residues long. The germline CDR1 and CDR2 sequences are MNHEY and SVGAGI. V was clipped by 4 bases and J by 5 bases; unmatched bases: 4. This chain's CDR3 is CASSSRLAGNNEQFF. Here the CDR3 DNA reads TGTGCCAGCAGTTCGAGACTAGCGGGGAACAATGAGCAGTTCTTC.

This clonotype was counted many times. This beta chain was picked up by a library intended for alpha chains and is off target, so its count carries little meaning. V usage is TRBV29-1 and J usage is TRBJ2-5; 7 nucleotides align to TRBD2. J lost 4 bases, V lost 8 bases, and 19 bases had no gene match. The CDR3 totals 16 residues. Germline V gives CDR1 SQVTM, CDR2 ANQGSEA. CDR3 in DNA: TGCAGCTCCTCAACCGATGGTAGCGGGCTCGGAGAGACCCAGTACTTC. This encodes CSSSTDGSGLGETQYF.

This clonotype showed up many times. Being off target in a library aimed at alpha chains, this beta chain has a size of little meaning. The chain uses TRBV5-1 and TRBJ2-5, with 7 nucleotides matching TRBD2. The CDR3 contains 15 residues. The V segment lost 3 bases and the J segment 4 bases; nucleotides outside the gene matches: 9. CDR1 and CDR2 (germline): SGHRS, YFSETQ. For the CDR3, the DNA is TGCGCCAGCAGCTCGCAGCGGGGCCCGGCAGAGACCCAGTACTTC. Protein product: CASSSQRGPAETQYF.

This clonotype was detected only a few times. Found in a library prepared for alpha chains, this beta chain is an off-target read, and its abundance has little meaning. The chain joins TRBV7-6 to TRBJ1-6; possibly TRBD1 for D (5 bases). Trimming stripped 1 base from V and 9 bases from J, with 13 bases between. CDR1 and CDR2 (germline): SGHVS, FNYEAQ. The CDR3 covers 15 residues. The chain's CDR3 is CASSLGGSRSSPLHF. For the CDR3, the DNA is TGTGCCAGCAGCTTAGGGGGCAGCAGGAGTTCACCCCTCCACTTT.

This clonotype was observed at least ten times. This beta chain slipped into a library made for alpha chains as a stray read, so its size is not meaningful. CDR3 amino acids: CAIGGKQAPYEQYF. The CDR3 nucleotides read TGTGCCATCGGGGGGAAACAGGCGCCCTACGAGCAGTACTTC. The chain joins TRBV10-3 to TRBJ2-7; D perhaps matches TRBD2 (6 bases). V was pared by 8 bases and J by 2 bases, with 16 bases between. This CDR3 region has 14 residues. Germline CDR1 and CDR2: ENHRY and SYGVKD.

This clonotype was seen a few times. A library made for alpha chains picked up this beta chain off target, so its size means little. The gene calls are TRBV10-3 and TRBJ1-5; 7 nucleotides agree with TRBD1. The CDR3 is 13 residues long. V shed 10 bases, J shed 4 bases, and the junction held 7 bases outside the gene matches. Germline V gives CDR1 ENHRY, CDR2 SYGVKD. Here the CDR3 reads CATQTGKNQPQHF. The CDR3 nucleotides are TGTGCCACCCAGACAGGGAAGAATCAGCCCCAGCATTTT.

This clonotype was detected ten times or more. A library prepared for alpha chains yielded this beta chain as an off-target read; its size is of little meaning. CDR3 in amino acids: CASSPSTGEGRHGGYTF. The DNA of the CDR3 is TGTGCCAGCAGCCCCTCGACAGGGGAAGGCCGCCATGGGGGCTACACCTTC. The V call is TRBV7-2, the J call TRBJ1-2; 8 bases line up with TRBD1. The CDR3 runs to 17 residues. CDR1 and CDR2 (germline): SGHTA, FQGNSA. The V gene end was trimmed by 5 bases and the J gene end by 8 bases; junction bases not matched to a gene: 19.

Ten or more counts support this clonotype. Found in a library prepared for alpha chains, this beta chain is an off-target read, and its abundance has little meaning. The gene calls are TRBV4-3 and TRBJ2-7; 9 bases align to TRBD1. The CDR3 spans 14 residues. Germline trimming cut 4 bases from V and 4 bases from J; bases unmatched to any gene: 5. The germline gives CDR1 LGHNA, CDR2 YSLEER. CDR3 sequence reads: CASSPYRGPYEQYF. CDR3 sequence (DNA): TGCGCCAGCAGCCCATACAGGGGGCCGTACGAGCAGTACTTC.

This clonotype was seen repeatedly, ten times or more. Since it is a stray read in a library aimed at alpha chains, this beta chain has a size that is not meaningful. V is TRBV5-4 and J is TRBJ2-1, with 15 nucleotides matching TRBD2. The junction had 5 bases not matched to a gene; V was cut back by 0 bases and J by 1 base. Per the germline V gene, CDR1 is SGHNT and CDR2 is YYREEE (reference sequence). This CDR3 is built from 19 residues. CDR3 loop: CASSLARGLAGGSYNEQFF. DNA for the CDR3: TGTGCCAGCAGCTTGGCCAGGGGACTAGCGGGAGGTTCCTACAATGAGCAGTTCTTC. Using reference TRBV5-4 and TRBJ2-1 for the parts outside the CDR3, the full variable domain is ETGVTQSPTHLIKTRGQQVTLRCSSQSGHNTVSWYQQALGQGPQFIFQYYREEENGRGNFPPRFSGLQFPNYSSELNVNALELDDSALYLCASSLARGLAGGSYNEQFFGPGTRLTVL.

This clonotype has at least ten counts. This beta chain represents an off-target read in a library built for alpha chains; its size is of limited meaning. The rearrangement uses TRBV5-1 and TRBJ2-7, with 8 bases aligning to TRBD2. Losses at the gene ends were 9 bases for V and 5 bases for J; bases not matched to a gene: 10. The CDR3 loop spans 13 amino acids. Germline values: CDR1 SGHRS, CDR2 YFSETQ. The CDR3 coding sequence is TGCGCCACCCAAGGGGGTAGCGGGAACGAGCAGTACTTC. Encoded protein: CATQGGSGNEQYF.

This clonotype appeared many times. A library prepared for alpha chains yielded this beta chain as an off-target read; its size is of little meaning. The rearrangement uses TRBV7-8 and TRBJ2-3; possible D gene TRBD1, 7 bases. Deletions cut 5 bases from V and 2 bases from J, with 14 bases between. The CDR3 consists of 15 residues. Germline V gives CDR1 SGHVS, CDR2 FQNEAQ. The CDR3 loop reads CASSAGTVHTDTQYF. CDR3 DNA sequence: TGTGCCAGCAGCGCGGGGACAGTGCACACAGATACGCAGTATTTT. The entire variable domain, with the rest obtained from reference TRBV7-8 and TRBJ2-3, is as follows: GAGVSQSPRYKVAKRGQDVALRCDPISGHVSLFWYQQALGQGPEFLTYFQNEAQLDKSGLPSDRFFAERPEGSVSTLKIQRTQQEDSAVYLCASSAGTVHTDTQYFGPGTRLTVL.

The sample holds many counts of this clonotype. This beta chain is off target for a library built for alpha chains, so its abundance means little. The chain couples TRBV5-1 to TRBJ2-6; the D call may be TRBD1 or TRBD2 (5 bases each). The CDR3 loop spans 18 amino acids. Trimming stripped 4 bases from V and 0 bases from J, with 17 bases between. CDR1 is SGHRS and CDR2 is YFSETQ in the germline V gene. The CDR3 spells CASSLGHPGTSGANVLTF. The CDR3, as DNA: TGCGCCAGCAGCCTCGGACACCCGGGGACCTCTGGGGCCAACGTCCTGACTTTC.

This clonotype was seen ten or more times. This beta chain lies outside the target of a library built for alpha chains; its clone size means little. This chain connects TRBV21-1 to TRBJ2-7; the listed D gene, TRBD1, was not tested against the DNA. TRBV21-1 is recorded as a pseudogene. This CDR3 region has 15 residues. The CDR3 here is CASSLQTGPDYEQYF. In DNA, the CDR3 is TGTGCCAGCAGCTTACAGACAGGCCCAGACTACGAGCAGTACTTC.

As for this clonotype: A library made for alpha chains picked up this beta chain off target, so its size means little. The chain links TRBV27 to TRBJ1-2, with 9 bases identical to TRBD1. V dropped 5 bases and J dropped 8; count of bases not matched to a gene: 12. The germline gives CDR1 MNHEY, CDR2 SMNVEV (reference sequence). The CDR3 runs to 15 residues. The CDR3 protein is CASSPGQGRFRGYTF. Written as DNA, the CDR3 is TGTGCCAGCAGTCCGGGACAGGGACGTTTCCGAGGCTACACCTTC.

This clonotype was observed many times. The library was prepared for alpha chains; this beta chain is a stray read, so its frequency means little. V and J are TRBV7-8 and TRBJ2-3, with D perhaps TRBD2 (5 bases). This CDR3 region has 15 residues. The V end lost 6 bases, the J end lost 0 bases, and 13 bases lay between the germline ends. Germline V lookup: CDR1 SGHVS, CDR2 FQNEAQ. The CDR3, as DNA: TGTGCCAGCAGGCCTACTAGGGCTAGCACAGATACGCAGTATTTT. Its protein is CASRPTRASTDTQYF.

This clonotype has only a few counts. This beta chain slipped into a library made for alpha chains as a stray read, so its size is not meaningful. The rearrangement joins TRBV5-1 to TRBJ1-2, with D possibly matching TRBD1 (6 bases). The CDR3 has 14 amino acids. CDR1 and CDR2 from the germline V gene are SGHRS and YFSETQ. The V end lost 0 bases, the J end lost 10 bases, and 16 bases lay between the germline ends. The CDR3 nucleotides read TGCGCCAGCAGCTTGGACAGGGCGAGACCGACCTACACCTTC. It specifies CASSLDRARPTYTF.

This clonotype was observed many times. This beta chain appears as a stray read in a library generated for alpha chains; its size is not informative. J is TRBJ2-2 and V is TRBV9; unclear D gene. This CDR3 has 14 residues. Trimming stripped 3 bases from V and 6 bases from J, with 12 bases between. CDR1 is SGDLS, CDR2 YYNGEE, per germline. The CDR3 region has the DNA TGTGCCAGCAGCGCGTTATCGACGGCCGGGGAGCTGTTTTTT. Protein sequence: CASSALSTAGELFF.